The present T cell receptor beta chain was sequenced within a study of T cell responses to AZD1222 COVID-19 vaccine (dated by TCRdb to the early 2020s). About the full investigation: A total of 230 to 250 trial participants underwent TCR sequencing, of whom 200 to 220 had received two doses of AZD1222 and 26 had received two doses of the MenACWY control vaccine. Enrollment into the trials was organized by age into subgroups of 18-55, 56-69 and 70-plus years, and those subgroups contained roughly 140, 27 and 60 TCR-sequenced participants, respectively.

Interpreted using the paper, the time point label stands for: baseline before first vaccination. Taken with the paper, the label for treatment or condition translates to: meningococcal conjugate vaccine given as trial control. Samples from vaccinated people were obtained from the UK trials COV001 and COV002, which included a single-blind randomized controlled phase 2/3 trial of AZD1222 (ChAdOx1 nCoV-19) in healthy adults. For TCRbeta chain sequencing, PBMC samples were collected from trial participants at day 0 and at day 28 after the second dose. For CDR1 and CDR2, the germline V gene lists KGHSH and LQKENI. The CDR3 numbers 12 residues from cysteine through phenylalanine. Only CDR3 DNA remains: 36 bases, in frame from the first base. The CDR3 regions of human TCRbeta chains were subjected to immunosequencing. The study's own analysis went as follows. Repertoire TCRs were checked for matches against a reference library of SARS-CoV-2-specific TCRs that had been generated using the MIRA antigen-specificity platform. Breadth was defined as the fraction of unique TCRs that were SARS-CoV-2-associated. Depth was defined as the fraction of total T cells that were SARS-CoV-2-associated. Using the MIRA data, each spike-specific TCR was assigned both to the spike region to which the TCR was reactive and to a CD4 or CD8 class. Log10-transformed breadth and depth values were compared by one-way ANOVA with Sidak's multiple comparisons tests. What TCRdb holds here is the immuneACCESS table cut down to in-frame rearrangements. Part of the clones is not present; checked against another copy, under half of the missing clones reflect an unresolved V gene, and the others are unexplained. The V and J calls and clone size were taken over from that table, and D and trimming were inferred from the DNA. The sample has about 100,000 clones on record, around 87% of them singletons. The ten top clones hold around 4.4% of the sample.

Here is what the overall study found, with its caveats: Participants were mostly white British, with more females than males. The authors suggested clonal diversity may have been underestimated. Spike-specific TCR breadth and depth rose significantly after two AZD1222 doses compared with day 0 and with MenACWY recipients. No day 14 peak-response samples were available, so repertoires were characterized only after the peak T cell response. CD4 TCRs associated with the vaccine covered the entire spike protein, and the dominant responses were in regions 160-218 and 743-854. The 56-69-year group was small, and its depth increase did not reach significance, likely because of low power. Epitopes outside the regions mutated in the B.1.351 and B.1.1.7 variants were reportedly recognized by nearly half of the unique spike-specific TCRs. Conclusions about previously exposed vaccinees were limited because only a handful of AZD1222 recipients were SARS-CoV-2 seropositive at baseline.

In its sample, this clone was seen a few times. Its specific antigen is unknown. No base-level quality is on record; no much larger clone is a single base apart. This clonotype was sampled from an adult in good health. The sequenced sample was peripheral blood, obtained on day 0 of MenACWY control vaccination. This chain is built from TRBV18 and TRBJ1-3; 10 central bases correspond to TRBD1. Read as DNA, the sequence is TGTTCCGCCCGGGACAGGGGAGACACCATATATTTT. This codes for CSARDRGDTIYF.